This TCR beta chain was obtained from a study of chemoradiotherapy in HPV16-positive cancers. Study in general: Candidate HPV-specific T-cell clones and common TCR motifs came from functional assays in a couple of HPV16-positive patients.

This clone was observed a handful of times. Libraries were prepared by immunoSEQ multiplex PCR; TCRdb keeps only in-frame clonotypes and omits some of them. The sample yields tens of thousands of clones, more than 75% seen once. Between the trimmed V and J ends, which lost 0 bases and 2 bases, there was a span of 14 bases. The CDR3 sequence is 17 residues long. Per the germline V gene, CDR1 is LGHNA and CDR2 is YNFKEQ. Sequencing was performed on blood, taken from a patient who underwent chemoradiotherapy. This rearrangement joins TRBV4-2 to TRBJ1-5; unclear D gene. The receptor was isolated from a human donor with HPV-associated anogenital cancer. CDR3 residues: CASSQDLGGMGNQPQHF. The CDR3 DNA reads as TGTGCCAGCAGCCAAGATCTTGGCGGGATGGGCAATCAGCCCCAGCATTTT.